This T cell receptor (beta chain) was obtained from a study of T-cell memory formation after mild COVID-19 (dated by TCRdb to 2020 to 2023). Looking at the study overall: Most TCR sequence clusters were specific to one of the two donors. In two donors, T-cell clones that expanded and contracted after mild COVID-19 were tracked by sequencing TCRalpha and TCRbeta repertoires over time. The cohort was made up of two young adult volunteers, one female and one male, who were previously healthy.

Ficoll-Paque density gradient centrifugation was the method used to isolate PBMCs. Sequencer: Illumina NovaSeq 6000. TCRalpha and TCRbeta cDNA libraries were constructed by 5'RACE with constant-segment primers, with sample barcodes and unique molecular identifiers being introduced. RNA was extracted from every sample with Trizol reagent. The libraries were amplified in two PCR steps, and the second step added a second sample barcode and Illumina TruSeq adapters. Sequencing of the libraries was done on an Illumina NovaSeq, producing 2 x 150 bp paired-end reads. The paper's processing steps were these. Reads were demultiplexed and collapsed into UMI-guided consensus sequences with migec v1.2.7. Using mixcr v2.1.11, UMI consensuses were aligned to TRA and TRB V and J templates and then assembled into clonotypes. A clonotype was counted as expanded or contracted only when both edgeR and NoisET called the clonotype significant, with the noise models trained on biological replicates. For edgeR calls, the thresholds were a false discovery rate-adjusted p below 0.01 and a log2 fold-change of 1. As an exploratory analysis of dynamics, max-normalized trajectories of the 1000 most abundant clonotypes were examined by PCA with hierarchical clustering. Each responding clone was given a CD4 or CD8 phenotype based on the CD4+ and CD8+ repertoires, which had been sequenced separately. TCRdb applied fastp at Q25 and MiXCR to the public reads, then kept only in-frame beta chains. Rows merge per CDR3 protein into single entries with the most common DNA and genes. TCRdb's processing, not the authors' own work, is the source of the V and J calls. The sample yields approximately 270,000 distinct CDR3 sequences; under 20% were counted once. The ten largest account for less than 30% of the sample.

The germline V gene supplies CDR1 SGHAT and CDR2 FQNNGV. V is reduced by 3 bases and J by 4 bases, leaving a spacing of 15 bases between them. From the cysteine through the phenylalanine, the CDR3 covers 15 amino acids. Only the CDR3 DNA stays, 45 bases, in frame from base 1. A word on this clonotype: Its antigen target is currently unknown. Base qualities are missing; no much larger clone stands one base away.

Broader findings and caveats from the paper: Some responding clones were found in pre-infection memory, which suggests that pre-existing cross-reactive memory T cells took part in the SARS-CoV-2 response. SARS-CoV-2 specificity of the second-wave clones peaking on day 37 was not confirmed. Only a couple of mild cases were covered by the study, and larger cohorts that include severe cases with pre-infection samples were considered necessary. From day 15 to 85, contracting clones showed balanced CD4/CD8 phenotypes, whereas a second wave of clones that expanded from day 15 to 37 leaned towards CD4+. Contracting CD4+ clones were found mainly in CM and EM memory subsets, while CD8+ clones were enriched in EMRA.

This chain is built from TRBV11-2 and TRBJ2-5; D gene: possibly TRBD2, on 6 matching bases. The receptor was isolated from a man aged 18-30 years who had mild COVID-19 (a few samples of this study predate the infection). The sample titles of this study are shuffled in the database, so cell type and time point are left out; the donor was told from shared clones. Sequencing was carried out using PBMCs or a T cell subset sorted from them (not recorded which). The sequenced DNA: TGTGCCAGCAGCTTCGACATAGCGGCACGAGAGACCCAGTACTTC. This gives the protein CASSFDIAARETQYF.